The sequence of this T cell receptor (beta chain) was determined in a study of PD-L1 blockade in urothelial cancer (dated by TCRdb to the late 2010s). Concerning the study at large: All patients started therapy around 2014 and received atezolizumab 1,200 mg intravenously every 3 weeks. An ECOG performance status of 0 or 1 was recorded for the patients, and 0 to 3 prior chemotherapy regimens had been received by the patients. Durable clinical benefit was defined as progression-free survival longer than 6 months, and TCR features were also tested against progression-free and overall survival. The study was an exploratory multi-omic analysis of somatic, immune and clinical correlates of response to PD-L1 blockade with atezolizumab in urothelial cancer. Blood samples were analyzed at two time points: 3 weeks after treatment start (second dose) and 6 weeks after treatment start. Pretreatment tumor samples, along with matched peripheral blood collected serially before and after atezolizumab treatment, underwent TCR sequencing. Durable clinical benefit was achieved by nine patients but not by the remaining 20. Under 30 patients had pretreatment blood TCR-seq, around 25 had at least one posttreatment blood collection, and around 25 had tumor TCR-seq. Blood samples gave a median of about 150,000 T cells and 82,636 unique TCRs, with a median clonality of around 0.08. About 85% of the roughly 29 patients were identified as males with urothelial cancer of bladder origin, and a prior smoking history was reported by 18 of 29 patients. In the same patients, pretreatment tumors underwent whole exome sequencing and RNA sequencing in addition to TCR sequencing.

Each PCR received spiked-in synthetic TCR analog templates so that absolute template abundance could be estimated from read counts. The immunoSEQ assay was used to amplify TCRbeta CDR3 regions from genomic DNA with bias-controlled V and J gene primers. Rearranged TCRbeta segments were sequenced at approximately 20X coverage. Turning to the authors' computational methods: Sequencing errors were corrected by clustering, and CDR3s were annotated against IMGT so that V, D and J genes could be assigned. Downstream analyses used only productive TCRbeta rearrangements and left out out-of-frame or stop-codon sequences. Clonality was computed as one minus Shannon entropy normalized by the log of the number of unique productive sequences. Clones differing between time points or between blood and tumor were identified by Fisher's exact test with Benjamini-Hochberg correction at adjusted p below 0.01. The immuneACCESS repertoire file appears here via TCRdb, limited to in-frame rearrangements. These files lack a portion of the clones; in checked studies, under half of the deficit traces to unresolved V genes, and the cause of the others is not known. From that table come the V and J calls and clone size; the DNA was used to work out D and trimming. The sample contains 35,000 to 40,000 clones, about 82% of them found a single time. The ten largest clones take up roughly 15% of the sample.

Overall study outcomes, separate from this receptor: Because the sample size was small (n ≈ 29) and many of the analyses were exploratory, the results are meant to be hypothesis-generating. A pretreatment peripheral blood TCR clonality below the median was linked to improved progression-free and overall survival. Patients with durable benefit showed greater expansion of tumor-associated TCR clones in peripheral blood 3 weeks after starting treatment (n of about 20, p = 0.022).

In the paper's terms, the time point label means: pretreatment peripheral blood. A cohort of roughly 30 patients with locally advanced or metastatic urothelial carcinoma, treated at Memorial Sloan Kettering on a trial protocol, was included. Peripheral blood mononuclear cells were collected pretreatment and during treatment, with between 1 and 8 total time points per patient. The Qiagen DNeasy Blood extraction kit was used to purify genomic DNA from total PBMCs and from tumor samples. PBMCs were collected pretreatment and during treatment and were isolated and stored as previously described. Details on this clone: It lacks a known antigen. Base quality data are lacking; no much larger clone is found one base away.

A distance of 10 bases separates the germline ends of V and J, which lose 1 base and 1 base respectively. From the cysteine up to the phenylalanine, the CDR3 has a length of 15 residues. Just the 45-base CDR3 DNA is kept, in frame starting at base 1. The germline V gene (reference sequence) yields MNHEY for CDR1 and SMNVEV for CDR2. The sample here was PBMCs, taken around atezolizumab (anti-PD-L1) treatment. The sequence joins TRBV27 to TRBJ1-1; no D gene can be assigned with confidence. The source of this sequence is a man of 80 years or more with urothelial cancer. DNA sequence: TGTGCCAGCAGTTTATTTGGCCAGGCGAACACTGAAGCTTTCTTT. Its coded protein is CASSLFGQANTEAFF.